Listed below are T cell receptor beta chains from one sample, sequenced in a study of early T cells in non-severe SARS-CoV-2 infection. TCRdb re-called the 5' RACE reads with MiXCR, one entry per CDR3 protein. The sample gives about 66,000 distinct CDR3 sequences, approximately 10% of which show up once; approximately 3% is in the top ten. The specimen sequenced was whole blood. The receptors derive from an adult who was a healthcare worker with PCR-confirmed SARS-CoV-2 infection or an uninfected control (not recorded which). Both conserved end residues are part of each CDR3. The order of the fields is J gene, V gene, clone size, D gene, CDR3 DNA, CDR3 protein. A D gene is named only where the DNA matches it firmly. Expanded clones are given a class, and other clones once, few, many or no size at all.

J gene: TRBJ2-1
V gene: TRBV3-1
clone size: NA
D gene: NA
CDR3 DNA: TGTGCCAGCAGCCAAGGGCCCATAAGGAGCAACTACAATGAGCAGTTCTTC
CDR3 protein: CASSQGPIRSNYNEQFF

J gene: TRBJ2-1
V gene: TRBV7-9
clone size: few
D gene: NA
CDR3 DNA: TGTGCCAGCAGCCGTTTAGGTTCCGCGTCCAATGAGCAGTTCTTC
CDR3 protein: CASSRLGSASNEQFF

J gene: TRBJ1-2
V gene: TRBV7-3
clone size: few
D gene: NA
CDR3 DNA: TGTGCCAGCAGCGCCGGAGCTGAGGTCTATGGCTACACCTTC
CDR3 protein: CASSAGAEVYGYTF

J gene: TRBJ2-7
V gene: TRBV23-1
clone size: few
D gene: NA
CDR3 DNA: TGCGCCAGCAGTCAACTCCGCCGGACAGTGGAGCCTTACGAGCAGTACTTC
CDR3 protein: CASSQLRRTVEPYEQYF

J gene: TRBJ2-1
V gene: TRBV5-4
clone size: few
D gene: TRBD1
CDR3 DNA: TGTGCCAGCAGCTTGGGGGCCACAGGGGGCGCCTACAATGAGCAGTTCTTC
CDR3 protein: CASSLGATGGAYNEQFF

J gene: TRBJ2-1
V gene: TRBV7-9
clone size: few
D gene: NA
CDR3 DNA: TGTGCCAGCAGCACCCGGACGGAGAGCTCCTACAATGAGCAGTTCTTC
CDR3 protein: CASSTRTESSYNEQFF

J gene: TRBJ1-4
V gene: TRBV29-1
clone size: few
D gene: TRBD1
CDR3 DNA: TGCAGCGTTGAAGAAGACAGGGGAGAAAAACTGTTTTTT
CDR3 protein: CSVEEDRGEKLFF

J gene: TRBJ2-1
V gene: TRBV6-5
clone size: NA
D gene: TRBD2
CDR3 DNA: TGTGCCAGCAGAACCGGGACTAGTTACAATGAGCAGTTCTTC
CDR3 protein: CASRTGTSYNEQFF

J gene: TRBJ2-7
V gene: TRBV28
clone size: NA
D gene: TRBD2
CDR3 DNA: TGTGCCAGCAACATAGCGGGAACCTACGAGCAGTACTTC
CDR3 protein: CASNIAGTYEQYF

J gene: TRBJ1-1
V gene: TRBV7-2
clone size: many
D gene: NA
CDR3 DNA: TGTGCCAGCAGCTTAGAGGGGGATGCGAACACTGAAGCTTTCTTT
CDR3 protein: CASSLEGDANTEAFF

J gene: TRBJ2-7
V gene: TRBV7-2
clone size: NA
D gene: NA
CDR3 DNA: TGTGCCAGCAGTCGAGGCGCTAACATGGCCTACGAGCAGTACTTC
CDR3 protein: CASSRGANMAYEQYF

J gene: TRBJ2-5
V gene: TRBV18
clone size: many
D gene: NA
CDR3 DNA: TGTGCCAGCTCACCACCGGTCGGCGGCTCGGTAGGGACCCAGTACTTC
CDR3 protein: CASSPPVGGSVGTQYF

J gene: TRBJ2-7
V gene: TRBV10-3
clone size: many
D gene: TRBD2
CDR3 DNA: TGTGCCATCAGCGGCGGGAGTTCGGAGGCACTATACGAGCAGTACTTC
CDR3 protein: CAISGGSSEALYEQYF

J gene: TRBJ2-3
V gene: TRBV5-6
clone size: NA
D gene: TRBD2
CDR3 DNA: TGTGCCAGCAGCCCTAGAACTAGCGGGAGTACAGATACGCAGTATTTT
CDR3 protein: CASSPRTSGSTDTQYF

J gene: TRBJ2-7
V gene: TRBV5-6
clone size: few
D gene: TRBD2
CDR3 DNA: TGTGCCAGCAGCCCTGGCTTTCTAGCGGGAGTTGACGAGCAGTACTTC
CDR3 protein: CASSPGFLAGVDEQYF

J gene: TRBJ2-2
V gene: TRBV4-1
clone size: many
D gene: NA
CDR3 DNA: TGCGCCAGCAGCCAAGGACCGGTTACCGGGGAGCTGTTTTTT
CDR3 protein: CASSQGPVTGELFF

J gene: TRBJ2-5
V gene: TRBV5-1
clone size: NA
D gene: NA
CDR3 DNA: TGCGCCAGCAGCTCGGGACTATTCCCCCAGGGGCAAGAGACCCAGTACTTC
CDR3 protein: CASSSGLFPQGQETQYF

J gene: TRBJ2-1
V gene: TRBV2
clone size: many
D gene: NA
CDR3 DNA: TGTGCCAGCAGTGAAGGTGGGGACTGGAGCTCCTACAATGAGCAGTTCTTC
CDR3 protein: CASSEGGDWSSYNEQFF

J gene: TRBJ2-7
V gene: TRBV28
clone size: many
D gene: TRBD1
CDR3 DNA: TGTGCCAGCAGTGTCTCCGGGACAGTTGCCTACGAGCAGTACTTC
CDR3 protein: CASSVSGTVAYEQYF

J gene: TRBJ1-1
V gene: TRBV7-3
clone size: few
D gene: NA
CDR3 DNA: TGTGCCAGCAGTGAACTTAAGGGTTTGAACACTGAAGCTTTCTTT
CDR3 protein: CASSELKGLNTEAFF

J gene: TRBJ2-7
V gene: TRBV7-3
clone size: few
D gene: TRBD2
CDR3 DNA: TGTGCCAGCAGCTCCCAACCTGGACTAGCGGGAGCCACCGAGCAGTACTTC
CDR3 protein: CASSSQPGLAGATEQYF

J gene: TRBJ2-3
V gene: TRBV12-1
clone size: few
D gene: NA
CDR3 DNA: TGTGCCAGCAGCTTGAGGACTAGCGGGTGGACAGATACGCAGTATTTT
CDR3 protein: CASSLRTSGWTDTQYF

J gene: TRBJ2-7
V gene: TRBV6-2/TRBV6-3
clone size: many
D gene: TRBD1
CDR3 DNA: TGTGCCAGCAGTTCCCCTCGACAGGGCCACCCCTACGAGCAGTACTTC
CDR3 protein: CASSSPRQGHPYEQYF

J gene: TRBJ2-5
V gene: TRBV12-3/TRBV12-4
clone size: few
D gene: NA
CDR3 DNA: TGTGCCAGCAGTATCCGGGACCAAGAGACCCAGTACTTC
CDR3 protein: CASSIRDQETQYF

J gene: TRBJ2-3
V gene: TRBV2
clone size: few
D gene: NA
CDR3 DNA: TGTGCCAGCAGCTACATAATAGATACGCAGTATTTT
CDR3 protein: CASSYIIDTQYF

J gene: TRBJ2-6
V gene: TRBV18
clone size: many
D gene: NA
CDR3 DNA: TGTGCCAGCTCACCACCAGAACAGATTCTCTCTGGGGCCAACGTCCTGACTTTC
CDR3 protein: CASSPPEQILSGANVLTF

J gene: TRBJ2-3
V gene: TRBV7-2
clone size: few
D gene: TRBD2
CDR3 DNA: TGTGCCAGCAAGCGGGATACAGATACGCAGTATTTT
CDR3 protein: CASKRDTDTQYF

J gene: TRBJ2-1
V gene: TRBV10-2
clone size: many
D gene: TRBD2
CDR3 DNA: TGCGCCAGCAGTGATGCTAGCGGGACCTACAATGAGCAGTTCTTC
CDR3 protein: CASSDASGTYNEQFF

J gene: TRBJ1-5
V gene: TRBV5-5
clone size: many
D gene: TRBD1
CDR3 DNA: TGTGCCAGCAGCTTGGGGCAGGGGGCAAATCAGCCCCAGCATTTT
CDR3 protein: CASSLGQGANQPQHF

J gene: TRBJ2-1
V gene: TRBV11-3
clone size: few
D gene: NA
CDR3 DNA: TGTGCCAGCAGCCCTCCGACTAGCAATGAGCAGTTCTTC
CDR3 protein: CASSPPTSNEQFF

J gene: TRBJ1-6
V gene: TRBV20-1
clone size: few
D gene: TRBD1
CDR3 DNA: TGCAGTGCTAGGGGACAGGGGGGTCATTCACCCCTCCACTTT
CDR3 protein: CSARGQGGHSPLHF

J gene: TRBJ1-4
V gene: TRBV12-3/TRBV12-4
clone size: NA
D gene: NA
CDR3 DNA: TGTGCCAGCAGACCAGGGACATTACATAATGAAAAACTGTTTTTT
CDR3 protein: CASRPGTLHNEKLFF

J gene: TRBJ2-1
V gene: TRBV6-5
clone size: many
D gene: NA
CDR3 DNA: TGTGCCAGCAGAGACCGCCTAACTTACAATGAGCAGTTCTTC
CDR3 protein: CASRDRLTYNEQFF

J gene: TRBJ2-7
V gene: TRBV11-2
clone size: NA
D gene: NA
CDR3 DNA: TGTGCCAGCAGCTTGGAAAGGACCGGCCTCGAGCAGTACTTC
CDR3 protein: CASSLERTGLEQYF

J gene: TRBJ2-2
V gene: TRBV7-6
clone size: once
D gene: NA
CDR3 DNA: TGTGCCGGCAGCCCCGTCGTGGGGGGCGACACCGGGGAGCTGTTTTTT
CDR3 protein: CAGSPVVGGDTGELFF

J gene: TRBJ2-5
V gene: TRBV5-1
clone size: few
D gene: NA
CDR3 DNA: TGCGCCAGCAGCTTGAGAAGTCACCAAGAGACCCAGTACTTC
CDR3 protein: CASSLRSHQETQYF

J gene: TRBJ1-1
V gene: TRBV20-1
clone size: many
D gene: TRBD1
CDR3 DNA: TGCAGTGCCCTGGGACAGGGGGCAAACACTGAAGCTTTCTTT
CDR3 protein: CSALGQGANTEAFF

J gene: TRBJ2-3
V gene: TRBV20-1
clone size: few
D gene: NA
CDR3 DNA: TGCAGTGCTAGTCGGGCAGGTTCCACAGATACGCAGTATTTT
CDR3 protein: CSASRAGSTDTQYF

J gene: TRBJ2-2
V gene: TRBV10-2
clone size: NA
D gene: NA
CDR3 DNA: TGCGCCAGCAGGAGGGGGACCTTGACGGACGGGGAGCTGTTTTTT
CDR3 protein: CASRRGTLTDGELFF

J gene: TRBJ2-3
V gene: TRBV7-9
clone size: many
D gene: TRBD2
CDR3 DNA: TGTGCCAGCAGCCCGACTAGCGGGAGACCAGATACGCAGTATTTT
CDR3 protein: CASSPTSGRPDTQYF

J gene: TRBJ1-4
V gene: TRBV20-1
clone size: few
D gene: NA
CDR3 DNA: TGCAGTGCGAGGACAGCCCCTAATGAAAAACTGTTTTTT
CDR3 protein: CSARTAPNEKLFF

J gene: TRBJ2-1
V gene: TRBV7-2
clone size: few
D gene: NA
CDR3 DNA: TGTGCCAGCAGCCCTTTCCCGGGGCCCGAGCAGTTCTTC
CDR3 protein: CASSPFPGPEQFF

J gene: TRBJ2-3
V gene: TRBV28
clone size: few
D gene: TRBD1
CDR3 DNA: TGTGCCAGCAGTCTCATTCCGGGACAGGCAACTTCTAGCACAGATACGCAGTATTTT
CDR3 protein: CASSLIPGQATSSTDTQYF

J gene: TRBJ2-5
V gene: TRBV5-1
clone size: few
D gene: TRBD2
CDR3 DNA: TGCGCCAGCAGCTTTGGTAGCGGGATGTACCAAGAGACCCAGTACTTC
CDR3 protein: CASSFGSGMYQETQYF

J gene: TRBJ2-2
V gene: TRBV7-9
clone size: NA
D gene: NA
CDR3 DNA: TGTGCCAGCAGCTTAGGGGGCCAGTGGGAGCTGTTTTTT
CDR3 protein: CASSLGGQWELFF

J gene: TRBJ2-2
V gene: TRBV5-6
clone size: NA
D gene: TRBD2
CDR3 DNA: TGTGCCAGCAGCGGGGGGACTAGCGGTACCGGGGAGCTGTTTTTT
CDR3 protein: CASSGGTSGTGELFF

J gene: TRBJ2-6
V gene: TRBV7-3
clone size: few
D gene: NA
CDR3 DNA: TGTGCCAGCAGCTTAACACAGGGCTCTGGGGCCAACGTCCTGACTTTC
CDR3 protein: CASSLTQGSGANVLTF

J gene: TRBJ2-5
V gene: TRBV10-3
clone size: many
D gene: TRBD1
CDR3 DNA: TGTGCCATCAGCCGGGGACAGCCTCAAGAGACCCAGTACTTC
CDR3 protein: CAISRGQPQETQYF

J gene: TRBJ1-5
V gene: TRBV20-1
clone size: medium-sized
D gene: NA
CDR3 DNA: TGCAGTGCTAGCCAAGGGGATCAGCCCCAGCATTTT
CDR3 protein: CSASQGDQPQHF

J gene: TRBJ2-1
V gene: TRBV24-1
clone size: NA
D gene: NA
CDR3 DNA: TGTGCCACCAGTGATATACAGGGTCCGAGCTCCTACAATGAGCAGTTCTTC
CDR3 protein: CATSDIQGPSSYNEQFF

J gene: TRBJ2-7
V gene: TRBV4-1
clone size: many
D gene: TRBD2
CDR3 DNA: TGCGCCAGCAGCCAAGAATCCGGGAGGGCCGAGTACGAGCAGTACTTC
CDR3 protein: CASSQESGRAEYEQYF

J gene: TRBJ1-2
V gene: TRBV20-1
clone size: NA
D gene: TRBD1
CDR3 DNA: TGCAGTGCTGGGACAGGAAACCATTTATGGGGCTACACCTTC
CDR3 protein: CSAGTGNHLWGYTF